A single sample is the source of the 14 T cell receptor beta chains below, sequenced in a study of post-analysis software for immune sequencing data. No antigen is known for these receptors. Study-wide findings and caveats: Several TRBV segments (TRBV5-6, TRBV5-1 and TRBV20-1 among them) occurred more frequently in patients than in controls.

Unique molecular identifiers had been added to the TCR beta cDNA libraries. MiXCR was run by TCRdb on the PCR reads, yielding one entry per CDR3 protein. The sample has under 200,000 distinct CDR3 sequences; 25% to 30% are singletons. The source material was blood. Receptors originate from a girl aged 2-17 years with multiple sclerosis.

This sequence joins TRBV20-1 and TRBJ2-3; 8 bases agree with TRBD2. The CDR3 totals 13 residues. Germline-derived CDR1 and CDR2 are DFQATT and SNEGSKA (reference sequence). Trimming cost V 6 bases and J 6 bases; bases outside gene matches: 8. The DNA for the CDR3 is TGCAGTGCCCGGGGGGGACTTGAGGATACGCAGTATTTT. As protein: CSARGGLEDTQYF.

The chain is built from TRBV28 and TRBJ2-5, with 9 bases matching TRBD2. The ends lost 4 bases at V and 5 bases at J; junction bases unmatched: 8. The CDR3 has 15 amino acids. Germline CDR1 reads MDHEN; CDR2 reads SYDVKM. The DNA of the CDR3 is TGTGCCAGCAGTTGGACTAGCGAGTACGGGGAGACCCAGTACTTC. Its translation: CASSWTSEYGETQYF.

The chain has TRBV5-1 and TRBJ2-1; 8 bases align to TRBD2. Germline CDR1 reads SGHRS; CDR2 reads YFSETQ. After removal of 4 bases from V and 5 bases from J, the junction contained 11 bases not matched to a gene. This CDR3 is 16 amino acids long. CDR3 sequence (DNA): TGCGCCAGCAGCCCGGGGGGGGCAGGGCCTCACAATGAGCAGTTCTTC. It yields the protein CASSPGGAGPHNEQFF. The whole variable domain, filled in from reference TRBV5-1 and TRBJ2-1, reads KAGVTQTPRYLIKTRGQQVTLSCSPISGHRSVSWYQQTPGQGLQFLFEYFSETQRNKGNFPGRFSGRQFSNSRSEMNVSTLELGDSALYLCASSPGGAGPHNEQFFGPGTRLTVL.

This clonotype came up many times. V and J are TRBV12-3 or TRBV12-4 and TRBJ1-2; tentative D call: TRBD1 (5 bases). The CDR3 covers 13 residues. Deletions cut 3 bases from V and 6 bases from J, with 11 bases between. CDR3 coding DNA: TGTGCCAGCAGTTTTCCAGGGAAGAATGGCTACACCTTC. Protein sequence: CASSFPGKNGYTF.

The CDR3 here is CASSLVGGFKAYEQYF. DNA for the CDR3: TGTGCCAGCAGCTTAGTCGGGGGATTTAAGGCCTACGAGCAGTACTTC. The chain employs TRBV7-9 and TRBJ2-5; tentative D call: TRBD2 (6 bases). The DNA end lines up better with TRBJ2-7; the J call may be wrong. This CDR3 is 16 amino acids long. Germline assignment: CDR1 SEHNR and CDR2 FQNEAQ (reference sequence).

This clonotype turned up a few times. The chain couples TRBV20-1 to TRBJ1-5; the D gene is possibly TRBD1 (6 bases). Trimming pared 6 bases from V and 7 bases from J, leaving 16 bases between. Germline V gene data show CDR1 as DFQATT and CDR2 as SNEGSKA (reference sequence). This CDR3 is built from 13 residues. DNA for the CDR3: TGCAGTGCCCAGGGGCCCGAAGGGCAGCCCCAGCATTTT. Its protein product is CSAQGPEGQPQHF.

The chain has TRBV5-4 and TRBJ1-5, with D uncertain. Deletions cut 4 bases from V and 6 bases from J, with 17 bases between. CDR3 size: 15 residues. Germline V gene sequence: CDR1 SGHNT, CDR2 YYREEE (reference sequence). The CDR3, as DNA: TGTGCCAGCAGCCAAGCAGCAGGCGGCGCTCAGCCCCAGCATTTT. It yields the protein CASSQAAGGAQPQHF.

In its sample, this clonotype was seen a few times. CDR3 sequence: CSAPGGGTDTQYF. The CDR3 nucleotides read TGCAGTGCTCCGGGGGGCGGCACAGATACGCAGTATTTT. The genes are TRBV20-1 and TRBJ2-3, with a weak D call TRBD2 (7 bases). The germline V gene encodes CDR1 DFQATT and CDR2 SNEGSKA (reference sequence). The CDR3 consists of 13 residues. V lost 5 bases and J 1 base, leaving 10 bases between the germline ends.

This clonotype occurred many times. The rearrangement joins TRBV7-6 to TRBJ1-4; D gene uncertain. The V and J ends lost 4 bases and 3 bases respectively, with 12 bases between them. This CDR3 region has 15 residues. CDR1 is SGHVS and CDR2 is FNYEAQ in the germline V gene. The CDR3 is CASSSTGIPNEKLFF. In DNA, the CDR3 is TGTGCCAGCAGCTCGACGGGGATCCCTAATGAAAAACTGTTTTTT. Variable domain in full (rest from reference TRBV7-6 and TRBJ1-4): GAGVSQSPRYKVTKRGQDVALRCDPISGHVSLYWYRQALGQGPEFLTYFNYEAQQDKSGLPNDRFSAERPEGSISTLTIQRTEQRDSAMYRCASSSTGIPNEKLFFGSGTQLSVL.

This clonotype was observed a handful of times. This sequence joins TRBV6-5 and TRBJ1-1; D is perhaps TRBD1 (5 bases). The CDR3 spans 13 residues. Germline loops: CDR1 MNHEY, CDR2 SVGAGI. V lost 5 bases to trimming and J lost 3 bases, with 10 bases between them. DNA of the CDR3: TGTGCCAGCAGTCTCCAGGGCGACACTGAAGCTTTCTTT. Translation gives CASSLQGDTEAFF.

This clonotype has just a few counts. The gene calls are TRBV5-1 and TRBJ1-1; 8 bases fit TRBD1. From germline, CDR1 is SGHRS and CDR2 YFSETQ. CDR3 size: 14 residues. J was trimmed by 6 bases and V by 4 bases; bases with no gene match: 8. The CDR3 region has the DNA TGCGCCAGCAGCGAAGGACAGGGACGGGCTGAAGCTTTCTTT. Its protein product is CASSEGQGRAEAFF.

This clonotype was detected a few times. The V and J genes are TRBV20-1 and TRBJ1-1, with a tentative D call TRBD1 (6 bases). The V end lost 4 bases, the J end lost 0 bases, and 12 bases lay between the germline ends. The germline gives CDR1 DFQATT, CDR2 SNEGSKA (reference sequence). The CDR3 runs to 14 residues. CDR3 DNA: TGCAGTGCTACGTGGACAGTTTTGAACACTGAAGCTTTCTTT. Its translation is CSATWTVLNTEAFF.

This clonotype was recorded many times. This chain links TRBV3-1 with TRBJ2-1; 11 bases align to TRBD2. J was trimmed by 3 bases and V by 4 bases; bases with no gene match: 2. Germline-derived CDR1 and CDR2 are LGHDT and YNNKEL (reference sequence). The CDR3 sequence is 15 residues long. The CDR3 reads CASSPTSGNYNEQFF. The CDR3 nucleotides are TGTGCCAGCAGCCCGACTAGCGGGAACTACAATGAGCAGTTCTTC.

A word on this clonotype: The CDR3 does not end in the conserved phenylalanine or tryptophan, so this is likely a read error. As DNA, the CDR3 is TGTGCCAGCAGCCCGGGACAGGGAATGAACACTGAAGCTTTCTTG. Translated: CASSPGQGMNTEAFL. The V and J genes are TRBV7-9 and TRBJ1-1; 9 positions agree with TRBD1. Germline lookup yields CDR1 SEHNR and CDR2 FQNEAQ (reference sequence). Trimming cost V 5 bases and J 0 bases; bases outside gene matches: 4. This CDR3 is built from 15 residues.